The sequence of this T cell receptor (beta chain) was determined in a study of T cells after yellow fever vaccination (dated by TCRdb to about 2019). About the study as a whole: The SMART-Seq v4 Ultra Low Input RNA kit was used to prepare libraries from fractions with low cell numbers. Bulk TCR alpha and beta repertoires were sequenced longitudinally to track T-cell clones before and after primary and booster YFV17D yellow fever vaccination. Two healthy male donors, one aged 18 to 30 and one aged 30 to 40 years, made up the cohort. Bulk PBMC replicates and cell subsets were isolated from blood drawn at multiple timepoints before and after both primary and secondary immunization.

From the germline V gene, CDR1 is SNHLY and CDR2 is FYNNEI. The junction shows trimming of 0 bases on V and 4 bases on J, plus 9 bases between the germline ends. Taken from cysteine to phenylalanine, the CDR3 has 14 residues. Here the CDR3 DNA is all that survives: 42 bases in frame from base 1. Sequencer: Illumina NovaSeq 6000. TCR cDNA was synthesized by 5'RACE template switching, through which a universal primer site and unique molecular identifiers were introduced. cDNA synthesis was primed from both the TCR alpha and TCR beta constant segments. Library amplification involved two PCR steps, and the second step added sample barcodes and sequencing adapters. Libraries were sequenced on Illumina HiSeq 2500 (2x100 bp) or NovaSeq (2x150 bp). For the original study's pipeline: Demultiplexing of reads and collapsing into UMI consensus sequences were performed with MIGEC, and V(D)J alignment was carried out with MiXCR. Using edgeR on replicate PBMC samples, clonotypes were called vaccine-responding if FDR was below 0.01 and the log2 fold change was above 5 up to day 15. CD4 or CD8 identity was assigned to each bulk clonotype according to whether the clonotype was present at higher abundance in the sequenced CD4 repertoire or the sequenced CD8 repertoire. TCRdb reran the public reads through fastp at Q25 and MiXCR, keeping productive beta chains. Rows merge per CDR3 protein into single entries with the most common DNA and genes. In this record, the V and J calls reflect TCRdb's handling and not the investigators' own analysis. This sample is represented by roughly 190,000 distinct CDR3 sequences; around 10% of them were singletons. About 38% of the sample goes to the ten largest clones.

Results the study describes overall, beyond this receptor: Compared with the primary T-cell response, the secondary T-cell response was weaker but faster, peaking on day 5 rather than day 15. A small share of clonotypes occurred in both CD4 and CD8 compartments, likely arising from convergent recombination. Because the study included only a couple of donors, the extent to which the findings can be generalized is limited. Most clones expanded after primary vaccination (around 97% of CD4 and approximately 90% of CD8) were re-detected after the booster, suggesting that broad memory maintenance occurred. Because abundant contaminating clonotypes from the bulk population could be contained in FACS-sorted repertoires, computational filtering was required.

The treatment or condition label on this specimen signifies: live attenuated yellow fever vaccine strain. PBMCs were isolated from peripheral blood using a standard Ficoll-Paque protocol. Dynabeads CD4 and CD8 positive selection kits were used to isolate CD4 and CD8 T-cell fractions. TriZol was used to extract RNA from bulk PBMCs, CD4 and CD8 fractions, and dextramer-positive and dextramer-negative fractions. On this clonotype: Its antigen remains undetermined. No clone much larger than this one lies a single base away; base qualities are absent.

The source is a young man who received the YFV17D yellow fever vaccine. The source was CD8+ T cells sorted from PBMCs, collected 15 days after the yellow fever booster vaccination. The rearrangement combines TRBV2 with TRBJ1-1; the D segment cannot be called with confidence. The encoded CDR3 is CASSEARVSTEAFF. The DNA sequence is TGTGCCAGCAGTGAAGCAAGAGTCAGCACTGAAGCTTTCTTT.